The clone carrying this TCR beta chain came up a few times. Its target is not known. Assembly of TCR beta libraries relied on iRepertoire HTBI primers together with Arm-PCR of CDR3 regions. In the study's own analysis: Analysis of the samples identified over 60 TRBV and around 13 TRBJ segments. From the multiplex PCR reads, TCRdb called clonotypes with MiXCR, one entry per CDR3 protein. TCRdb assigned the V and J calls; the authors' analysis was not used. The data contain 400,000 to 450,000 distinct CDR3 sequences, approximately 16% of them seen just once; the ten biggest clones take up roughly 10%. The record originates from a study of regulatory T cells in long-lasting Graves disease. Germline assignment: CDR1 MDHEN and CDR2 SYDVKM. V shed 4 bases and J 7 bases; nucleotides not matched to a gene: 17. The CDR3 is 18 amino acids. Time point meaning: newly diagnosed GD, antithyroid drugs for less than 3 months. PBMCs provided the RNA from which the TCR library was made.

General observations from the study: Among samples with persistent disease, TRBV28, TRBJ1-2 and TRBJ2-5 were favored.

The same data also went into a second study, on T cells in Graves' hyperthyroidism and ophthalmopathy. According to that study: Graves' hyperthyroidism was deemed stable absent ophthalmopathy progression within 18 months. Clinical symptoms, serum thyroxine, TRAb, thyroid ultrasound and orbital computed tomography informed diagnoses.

This sequence was found in a woman in her twenties or thirties with Graves disease. The chain employs TRBV28 and TRBJ2-1; 9 bases agree with TRBD1. The source was peripheral blood mononuclear cells (PBMCs), collected at new diagnosis, from a patient treated with antithyroid drugs. The CDR3 here is CASSWDRDRPRHENEQFF. The CDR3 nucleotides are TGTGCCAGCAGTTGGGACAGGGACCGGCCCCGGCATGAGAATGAGCAGTTCTTC.